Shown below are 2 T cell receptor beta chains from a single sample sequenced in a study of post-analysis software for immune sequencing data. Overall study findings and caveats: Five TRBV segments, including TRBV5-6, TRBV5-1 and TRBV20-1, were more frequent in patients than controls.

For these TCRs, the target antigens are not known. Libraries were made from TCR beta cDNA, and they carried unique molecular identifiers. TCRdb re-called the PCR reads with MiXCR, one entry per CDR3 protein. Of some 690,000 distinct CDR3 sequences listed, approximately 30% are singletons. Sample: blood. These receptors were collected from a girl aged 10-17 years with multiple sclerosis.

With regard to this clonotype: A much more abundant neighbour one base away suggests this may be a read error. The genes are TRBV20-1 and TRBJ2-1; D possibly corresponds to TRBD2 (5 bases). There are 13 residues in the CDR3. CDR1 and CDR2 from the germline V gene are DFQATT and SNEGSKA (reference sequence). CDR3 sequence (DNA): TGCGGTGCTAGTGGGCTAGCTAACAATGAGCAGTTCTTC. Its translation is CGASGLANNEQFF.

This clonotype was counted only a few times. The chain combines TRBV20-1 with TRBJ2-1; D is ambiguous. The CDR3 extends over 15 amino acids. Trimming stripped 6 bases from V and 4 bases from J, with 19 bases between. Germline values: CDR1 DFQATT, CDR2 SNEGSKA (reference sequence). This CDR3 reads CSAPHSGSGYNEQFF. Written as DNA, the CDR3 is TGCAGTGCCCCCCATTCTGGTTCTGGGTACAATGAGCAGTTCTTC.